In its sample, the clone carrying this T cell receptor beta chain was seen a few times. Its cognate antigen is unknown. The data were obtained in a study of glioma-infiltrating T cells after dendritic cell vaccination. Turning to the study itself: Patients received three intradermal dendritic cell vaccine injections at biweekly intervals.

Trimming cost V 5 bases and J 10 bases; bases outside gene matches: 13. The CDR3 loop spans 14 amino acids. CDR1 and CDR2 from the germline V gene are MNHEY and SVGAGI. Clones were read by immunoSEQ multiplex PCR, and TCRdb kept only the in-frame ones, dropping some. The sample includes around 37,000 clones, approximately 82% of them seen just once. Whole-study findings and limits: Patients with more pretreatment TILs had longer time to progression and survival. Higher TCR clonality did not directly relate to longer survival.

The receptor was isolated from a human donor with glioblastoma. This material consisted of blood, taken before dendritic cell vaccination. The chain recombines TRBV6-5 with TRBJ1-2; TRBD1 agrees at 7 bases. The CDR3 region has the DNA TGTGCCAGCAGTAGGCCGGGACAGTTTTTTCCCTACACCTTC. Translated: CASSRPGQFFPYTF.